This T cell receptor beta chain was found in a study of blood T cell repertoires in COVID-19. Germline CDR1 and CDR2: LNHDA and SQIVND (reference sequence). The V end was cut by 3 bases, the J end by 2 bases, with 13 bases between. This CDR3 region has 15 residues. The table came from immunoSEQ multiplex PCR; TCRdb's copy has only in-frame clones and leaves some out. Among about 300,000 clones, 87% were seen once, and the ten largest hold 4.5% to 7%. The sample comprised PBMCs or T cells enriched from blood (not recorded which). The chain joins TRBV19 to TRBJ2-5, with D possibly matching TRBD1 (5 bases). The origin of this receptor is a woman aged 25 to 39 who had recovered from COVID-19. The CDR3 sequence is CASSIAQGIQETQYF. CDR3 DNA: TGTGCCAGTAGTATTGCGCAGGGTATACAAGAGACCCAGTACTTC.